The 23 T cell receptor beta chains below come from one sample, sequenced in a study of identical twins. TCRdb reprocessed the 5' RACE reads via MiXCR and lists one record per CDR3 protein. The sample holds some 240,000 distinct CDR3 sequences; over 9.5% are singletons and the top ten take about 9.1%. Sequencing used memory T cells sorted from blood. The receptors derive from a middle-aged man in good health.

V is TRBV11-2 and J is TRBJ2-3; D tentatively reads TRBD1 or TRBD2 (6 bases each). The germline gives CDR1 SGHAT, CDR2 FQNNGV. V gave up 7 bases and J gave up 2 bases, with 19 bases separating them. CDR3 size: 16 residues. CDR3 loop: CASTYIGGPFTDTQYF. DNA for the CDR3: TGTGCCAGCACATACATTGGGGGGCCCTTCACAGATACGCAGTATTTT.

V and J are TRBV27 and TRBJ2-1, with TRBD2 identical over 7 bases. CDR1 is MNHEY, CDR2 SMNVEV, per germline (reference sequence). The J segment lost 2 bases and the V segment lost 6 bases, leaving 7 bases of the junction unmatched. The CDR3 covers 15 residues. CDR3 DNA: TGTGCCAGCAGGGCCGGGACTATGCCCTACAATGAGCAGTTCTTC. Protein product: CASRAGTMPYNEQFF.

This clonotype was seen a few times. The rearrangement joins TRBV18 to TRBJ2-3, with TRBD1 as a possible D gene (6 bases). This CDR3 has 14 amino acids. V lost 6 bases to trimming and J lost 3 bases, with 13 bases between them. Germline loops: CDR1 KGHSH, CDR2 LQKENI. The CDR3 here is CASSHGTGTDTQYF. The CDR3 bases are TGTGCCAGCTCTCACGGAACAGGGACAGATACGCAGTATTTT.

This clonotype was counted between two and nine times. The chain joins TRBV2 to TRBJ1-4; the D is unclear. The CDR3 is made up of 13 amino acids. The V gene lost 5 bases and the J gene lost 7 bases, with 11 bases spanning the gap. The V gene's germline CDR1 is SNHLY and CDR2 FYNNEI. DNA for the CDR3: TGTGCCAGCAGTAAGAAGGAAGCTGAAAAACTGTTTTTT. Its translation is CASSKKEAEKLFF.

This clonotype was recorded a few times. This chain uses TRBV12-3 or TRBV12-4 with TRBJ2-5; D not certain. There are 14 residues in the CDR3. Between the trimmed V and J ends, which lost 8 bases and 7 bases, there was a span of 20 bases. The CDR3 loop is CASGQRERQMTQYF. The CDR3 nucleotides read TGTGCCAGCGGTCAAAGGGAACGTCAGATGACCCAGTACTTC.

V usage is TRBV20-1 and J usage is TRBJ2-7, with D perhaps matching TRBD2 (6 bases). Trimming took off 3 bases at V and 6 bases at J, with 15 bases between the two ends. CDR3 size: 13 residues. Per germline, CDR1 DFQATT and CDR2 SNEGSKA (reference sequence). CDR3 nucleotides: TGCAGTGCTAGTCCAGGGCGGGGTGGCGAGCAGTACTTC. Encoded protein: CSASPGRGGEQYF.

Only a few counts were recorded for this clonotype. The chain combines TRBV4-3 with TRBJ1-2; D gene ambiguous. CDR1 and CDR2 (germline): LGHNA, YSLEER. The CDR3 is 13 amino acids. The germline V and J ends were trimmed by 1 base and 4 bases, with 7 bases remaining between them. The CDR3 loop reads CASSQGISYGYTF. The DNA of the CDR3 is TGCGCCAGCAGCCAAGGGATCAGCTATGGCTACACCTTC.

The genes are TRBV24-1 and TRBJ2-1, with D perhaps matching TRBD2 (5 bases). The V end lost 7 bases, the J end lost 12 bases, and 15 bases lay between the germline ends. The CDR3 covers 12 residues. CDR1 is KGHDR and CDR2 is SFDVKD in the germline V gene. CDR3 amino acids: CATSPSPRVQFF. CDR3 coding DNA: TGTGCCACCAGCCCTAGCCCGCGCGTGCAGTTCTTC.

The chain uses TRBV20-1 and TRBJ1-5, with 7 bases that match TRBD1. The length of the CDR3 is 16 residues. After removal of 0 bases from V and 5 bases from J, the junction contained 10 bases not matched to a gene. Germline-derived CDR1 and CDR2 are DFQATT and SNEGSKA (reference sequence). The CDR3 protein is CSARDKMTGLYQPQHF. Written as DNA, the CDR3 is TGCAGTGCTAGAGATAAGATGACAGGGTTGTATCAGCCCCAGCATTTT.

This clonotype was observed at least ten times. The chain joins TRBV7-6 to TRBJ2-7; 9 nucleotides agree with TRBD1. The trim removed 5 bases at V and 6 bases at J, leaving 14 bases unmatched. This CDR3 has 16 amino acids. CDR1 and CDR2 from the germline V gene are SGHVS and FNYEAQ. CDR3 in DNA: TGTGCCAGCAGCCCCGGCCGAGGGACAGGGAAGTCCGAGCAGTACTTC. It yields the protein CASSPGRGTGKSEQYF.

There are a few counts of this clonotype. A read error may be the cause here, since a much bigger clone is one base away. The rearrangement links TRBV4-2 to TRBJ2-1; D is ambiguous. The CDR3 is 16 residues long. Germline V CDR1 and CDR2: LGHNA, YNFKEQ. V lost 2 bases to trimming and J lost 4 bases, with 15 bases between them. CDR3 amino acids: CASSQFAGQAYNEQFF. DNA of the CDR3: TGTGCCAGCAGCCAATTTGCCGGGCAGGCTTACAATGAGCAGTTCTTC.

The gene calls are TRBV6-2 or TRBV6-3 and TRBJ2-1; 7 positions match TRBD2. J lost 9 bases, V lost 2 bases, and 1 base had no gene match. Germline V gene sequence: CDR1 MNHEY, CDR2 SVGEGT. The CDR3 contains 12 residues. CDR3 sequence (DNA): TGTGCCAGCAGTTACCAGCGGGGTGAGCAGTTCTTC. It is translated as CASSYQRGEQFF.

This clonotype was observed at least ten times. V is TRBV4-3 and J is TRBJ1-4; D gene ambiguous. Trimming pared 0 bases from V and 10 bases from J, leaving 9 bases between. This CDR3 is built from 13 residues. Per the germline V gene, CDR1 is LGHNA and CDR2 is YSLEER. The CDR3 DNA sequence: TGCGCCAGCAGCCAAGAGTGGCCTGCAAAACTGTTTTTT. It is translated as CASSQEWPAKLFF.

This clonotype was recorded at least ten times. The gene calls are TRBV19 and TRBJ2-1; D remains unclear. This CDR3 comprises 14 residues. Trimming removed 6 bases from V and 6 bases from J, with 15 bases in between. In germline, CDR1 is LNHDA, CDR2 SQIVND (reference sequence). The CDR3 region is CASSNPRGSNEQFF. The CDR3 nucleotides read TGTGCCAGTAGCAACCCTAGAGGCTCCAATGAGCAGTTCTTC.

This clonotype was counted a few times. This chain uses TRBV6-5 with TRBJ1-1; 9 nucleotides agree with TRBD1. Losses at the gene ends were 2 bases for V and 4 bases for J; bases not matched to a gene: 11. Germline-derived CDR1 and CDR2 are MNHEY and SVGAGI. The CDR3 contains 17 residues. The CDR3 region has the DNA TGTGCCAGCAGTTACCAGCAACAGGGGGCTAAGAGCACTGAAGCTTTCTTT. This codes for CASSYQQQGAKSTEAFF.

The sample holds many counts of this clonotype. The chain couples TRBV4-2 to TRBJ2-2; the match to TRBD1 covers 8 bases. Germline V gene data show CDR1 as LGHNA and CDR2 as YNFKEQ. After removal of 1 base from V and 4 bases from J, the junction contained 5 bases not matched to a gene. The CDR3 length is 16 residues. The CDR3 nucleotides read TGTGCCAGCAGCCAAGGAGGACAGGGCCGCACCGGGGAGCTGTTTTTT. Its translation is CASSQGGQGRTGELFF.

This clonotype has at least ten counts. The chain carries TRBV5-1 and TRBJ2-3; TRBD2 matches at 9 bases. The CDR3 runs 15 residues. After removal of 2 bases from V and 2 bases from J, the junction contained 3 bases not matched to a gene. Germline loops: CDR1 SGHRS, CDR2 YFSETQ. The DNA for the CDR3 is TGCGCCAGCAGCTTTAGACTAGCGGACACAGATACGCAGTATTTT. It specifies CASSFRLADTDTQYF. The full variable domain, its missing parts supplied by reference TRBV5-1 and TRBJ2-3, is KAGVTQTPRYLIKTRGQQVTLSCSPISGHRSVSWYQQTPGQGLQFLFEYFSETQRNKGNFPGRFSGRQFSNSRSEMNVSTLELGDSALYLCASSFRLADTDTQYFGPGTRLTVL.

The sample holds a few counts of this clonotype. Being one base from a much bigger clone, this may be a read error. The chain employs TRBV29-1 and TRBJ2-7; TRBD1 matches at 9 bases. V dropped 7 bases and J dropped 8; count of bases not matched to a gene: 9. Germline values: CDR1 SQVTM, CDR2 ANQGSEA. The CDR3 sequence is 12 residues long. The CDR3 sequence: CSAGGQGYKQYF. CDR3 nucleotide sequence: TGCAGCGCCGGAGGACAGGGGTACAAGCAGTACTTC.

This clonotype was seen only a few times. The chain carries TRBV24-1 and TRBJ2-7; 11 bases align to TRBD2. CDR3 length: 12 residues. The V gene's germline CDR1 is KGHDR and CDR2 SFDVKD. J gave up 7 bases and V 8 bases, and 3 bases lay outside the gene matches. The CDR3 loop reads CATMLAGGEQYF. DNA for the CDR3: TGTGCCACCATGCTAGCGGGAGGAGAGCAGTACTTC.

This clonotype was detected ten times or more. Written as DNA, the CDR3 is TGTGCCAGCAGCAAGACAGTAACCTCGCGGGATGAGCAGTTCTTC. Its translation: CASSKTVTSRDEQFF. The chain carries TRBV9 and TRBJ2-1; D may correspond to TRBD1 or TRBD2 (5 bases each). This CDR3 region has 15 residues. The ends were cut back, 4 bases at V and 8 bases at J, with 19 bases in the middle. CDR1 and CDR2 from the germline V gene are SGDLS and YYNGEE.

This clonotype came up many times. CDR3 amino acids: CASSWPPGRRYPPLNYEQYF. Here the CDR3 DNA reads TGTGCCAGCAGTTGGCCCCCAGGGCGACGGTACCCTCCTTTGAACTACGAGCAGTACTTC. This rearrangement joins TRBV25-1 to TRBJ2-7; D perhaps matches TRBD1 (5 bases). The V and J ends lost 5 bases and 3 bases respectively, with 32 bases between them. Germline V gives CDR1 MGHDK, CDR2 SYGVNS. The CDR3 contains 20 residues.

This clonotype was seen repeatedly, ten times or more. V gene TRBV7-8 combines with J gene TRBJ2-3; no clear D gene. The CDR3 loop spans 13 amino acids. The germline V and J ends were trimmed by 3 bases and 6 bases, with 10 bases remaining between them. CDR1 is SGHVS, CDR2 FQNEAQ, per germline. Here the CDR3 DNA reads TGTGCCAGCAGCTTCGGACGGGTGGATACGCAGTATTTT. Translation gives CASSFGRVDTQYF.

This clonotype has ten or more counts. The rearrangement joins TRBV7-2 to TRBJ1-2, with D possibly being TRBD1 (6 bases). CDR1 is SGHTA, CDR2 FQGNSA, per germline. V shed 7 bases and J shed 6 bases, with 18 bases lying between them. This CDR3 is 14 amino acids long. The CDR3: CASTWTRQEDGYTF. The CDR3 coding sequence is TGTGCCAGCACGTGGACGCGACAGGAGGATGGCTACACCTTC.